This paragraph reports one T cell receptor (beta chain). The data originate from a study of blood T cell repertoires in COVID-19. For the study at large: In each case, the material was cDNA or gDNA derived from T cells, B-cell-depleted T cells, or PBMCs.

The V gene lost 7 bases and the J gene lost 2 bases, with 14 bases spanning the gap. The CDR3 covers 14 residues. Per the germline V gene, CDR1 is SNHLY and CDR2 is FYNNEI. Per the original data handling: Estimation of nucleated cell counts was performed using reference gene primer amplification. Data came from immunoSEQ multiplex PCR; TCRdb stores just in-frame clones and leaves some out. The D gene and trimming were derived from the DNA, and the V and J assignments and clone size from that table. The repertoire holds around 130,000 clones, 75% to 80% seen once, with over 6.5% in the top ten. The gene calls are TRBV2 and TRBJ2-5; TRBD2 is a possible D gene (6 bases). The origin of this receptor is a human donor in a cohort sampled during active COVID-19. The sequenced material came from peripheral blood. The CDR3 DNA follows: TGTGCCAGCAAAAGGCTCGCGGGGCAAGAGACCCAGTACTTC. Translating it yields CASKRLAGQETQYF.